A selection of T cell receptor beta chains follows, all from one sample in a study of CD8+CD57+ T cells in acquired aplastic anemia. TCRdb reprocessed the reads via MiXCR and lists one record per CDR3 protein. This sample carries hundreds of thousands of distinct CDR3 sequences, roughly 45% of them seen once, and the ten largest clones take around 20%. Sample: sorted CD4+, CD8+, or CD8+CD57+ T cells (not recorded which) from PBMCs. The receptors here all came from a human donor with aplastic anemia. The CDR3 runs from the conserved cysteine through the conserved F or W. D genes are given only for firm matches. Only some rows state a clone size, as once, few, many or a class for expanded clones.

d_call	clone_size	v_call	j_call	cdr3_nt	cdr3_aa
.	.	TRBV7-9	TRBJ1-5	TGTGCCAGCAGCTTCGGTTTTCGCGGGGAAGAGACCCAGCATTTT	CASSFGFRGEETQHF
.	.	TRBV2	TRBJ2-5	TGTGCCAGCAGTCCGGGCGGAGTCGGGACCCAGTACTTC	CASSPGGVGTQYF
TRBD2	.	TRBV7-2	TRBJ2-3	TGTGCCAGCAGCGTTCTCGGACTAGCCACAGATACGCAGTATTTT	CASSVLGLATDTQYF
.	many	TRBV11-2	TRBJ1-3	TGTGCCAGCAGCTTAGATCGCAGGGGAGGTGGAAACACCATATATTTT	CASSLDRRGGGNTIYF
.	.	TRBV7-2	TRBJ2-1	.	CASSFYICSAPRGGMSNEQFF
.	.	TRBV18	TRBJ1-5	TGTGCCAGCTCACCACGGGTAGATCAGCCCCAGCATTTT	CASSPRVDQPQHF
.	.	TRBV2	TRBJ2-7	TGTGCCAGCAGTGTTTTCTACGAGCAGTACTTC	CASSVFYEQYF
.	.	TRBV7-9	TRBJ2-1	TGTGCCAGCAGCTTAATCGGTGTGGGAAGGGATGAGCAGTTCTTC	CASSLIGVGRDEQFF
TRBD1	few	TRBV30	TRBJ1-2	TGTGCCTGGGACAGGGCGAACTATGGCTACACCTTC	CAWDRANYGYTF
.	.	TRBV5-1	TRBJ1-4	TGCGCCAGCAGATTGGATCAGGGTCACGGAAAACTGTTTTTT	CASRLDQGHGKLFF
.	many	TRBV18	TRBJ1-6	TGTGCCAGCTCATCCGGACAGAGAGAAAATTCACCCCTCCACTTT	CASSSGQRENSPLHF
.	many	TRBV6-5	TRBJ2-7	TGTGCCAGCAGGGCAACAGGGGAGGTTTGGAGTGAGCAGTACTTC	CASRATGEVWSEQYF
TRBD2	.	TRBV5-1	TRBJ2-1	TGCGCCAGCAGCTTGGGACAAGGACTAGCGGGGGGCAATGAGCAGTTCTTC	CASSLGQGLAGGNEQFF
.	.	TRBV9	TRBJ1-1	TGTGCCAGCAGCGTAGCCGACAGGCCTGCAATGAACACTGAAGCTTTCTTT	CASSVADRPAMNTEAFF
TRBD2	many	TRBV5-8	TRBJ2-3	TGTGCCAGCAGCCGGACTAGCCGGAGCACAGATACGCAGTATTTT	CASSRTSRSTDTQYF
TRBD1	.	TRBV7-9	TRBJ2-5	TGTGCCAGCAGGTATCTGACAGGGGGAGGTCAGACCCAGTACTTC	CASRYLTGGGQTQYF
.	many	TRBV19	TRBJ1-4	TGTGCCGCCTCCGGGACACCGAATGAAAAACTGTTTTTT	CAASGTPNEKLFF
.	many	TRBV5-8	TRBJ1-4	TGTGCCAGCAGCTTGAGGTCAACTAATGAAAAACTGTTTTTT	CASSLRSTNEKLFF
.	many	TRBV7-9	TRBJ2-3	TGTGCCAGCAGCTTAGCGGGGGGATCAGATACGCAGTATTTT	CASSLAGGSDTQYF
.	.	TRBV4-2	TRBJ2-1	TGTGCCAGCAGCTTGCCTAGCGATGGTGAGCAGTTCTTC	CASSLPSDGEQFF
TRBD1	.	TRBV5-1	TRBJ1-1	TGCGCCAGCAGCGTGGGGACAGGGGGCCTCACTGAAGCTTTCTTT	CASSVGTGGLTEAFF
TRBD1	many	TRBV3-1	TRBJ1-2	TGTGCCAGCAGCCGAGGGACAGGTTATGGCTACACCTTC	CASSRGTGYGYTF
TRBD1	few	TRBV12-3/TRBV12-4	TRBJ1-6	TGTGCCAGCAGTTACCAACAGGGGGCTGGTAATTCACCCCTCCACTTT	CASSYQQGAGNSPLHF
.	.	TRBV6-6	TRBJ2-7	TGTGCCAGCAGTTACTCGGGCAGGGGTTACTACGAGCAGTACTTC	CASSYSGRGYYEQYF
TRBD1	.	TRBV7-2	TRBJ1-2	TGTGCCAGCAGTGAAAGACAGGGAAACTATGGCTGCACCTTC	CASSERQGNYGCTF
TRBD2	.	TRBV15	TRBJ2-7	TGTGCCACCAGCAGAGTAACTAGCGCAAACTACGAGCAGTACTTC	CATSRVTSANYEQYF
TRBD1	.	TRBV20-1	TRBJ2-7	TGCAGTGCTCGTGGACAGGGTCCTTTCACCTACGAGCAGTACTTC	CSARGQGPFTYEQYF
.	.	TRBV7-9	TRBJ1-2	TGTGCCAGTAGTATAGACGCCAGACGAGGCTACACCTTC	CASSIDARRGYTF
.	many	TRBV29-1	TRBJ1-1	TGCAGCGTTGAGGACAGCTCAGGAACTGAAGCTTTCTTT	CSVEDSSGTEAFF
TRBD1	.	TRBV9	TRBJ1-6	TGTGCCAGCAGCCATAAAGCAGGGGGCCCCGACTCACCCCTCCACTTT	CASSHKAGGPDSPLHF